Presented here are 5 T cell receptor beta chains from one specimen sequenced in a study of cytomegalovirus exposure and HLA in healthy donors. Researchers ran the PCR with 60 Vbeta and 13 Jbeta primers. Some clones are missing from TCRdb's copy, which holds only in-frame ones; the method was immunoSEQ multiplex PCR. Of 90,000 to 150,000 clones listed, over 70% were seen once; the top ten hold more than 1.4%. Sequenced input: PBMCs. The receptors derive from a woman aged 18 to 35 in good health and CMV-seronegative.

In DNA form, the CDR3 reads TGCGCCAGCAGCTTGATGATCGCACAGGGGGTAGAGGTCTACGAGCAGTACTTC. It encodes CASSLMIAQGVEVYEQYF. The chain joins TRBV5-1 to TRBJ2-7, with 8 bases that match TRBD1. The CDR3 extends over 18 amino acids. The trim removed 1 base at V and 3 bases at J, leaving 15 bases unmatched. Germline CDR1 is SGHRS and CDR2 is YFSETQ.

The rearrangement links TRBV5-4 to TRBJ2-5, with 8 positions matching TRBD2. In germline, CDR1 is SGHNT, CDR2 YYREEE (reference sequence). V gave up 2 bases and J gave up 11 bases; unmatched junction bases: 11. The CDR3 covers 14 residues. The CDR3 DNA is TGTGCCAGCAGCTTTCCCGGGCGAGCGGGGGAGCAGTACTTC. Its protein product is CASSFPGRAGEQYF.

The rearrangement uses TRBV27 and TRBJ2-2; tentatively, D is TRBD2 (7 bases). Trimming took off 8 bases at V and 4 bases at J, with 20 bases between the two ends. This CDR3 has 16 residues. The V gene's germline CDR1 is MNHEY and CDR2 SMNVEV (reference sequence). DNA for the CDR3: TGTGCCAGCGGTTCAATAGGCGGGGGCAGCACCGGGGAGCTGTTTTTT. Residues: CASGSIGGGSTGELFF.

This clone was counted a few times. The chain is built from TRBV10-3 and TRBJ1-1; the match to TRBD1 covers 8 bases. The germline CDR1 and CDR2 sequences are ENHRY and SYGVKD. V gave up 5 bases and J gave up 8 bases; unmatched junction bases: 1. The CDR3 consists of 11 residues. The CDR3 DNA reads TGTGCCATCAGTACAGGGGGAGAAGCTTTCTTT. This encodes CAISTGGEAFF.

The rearrangement uses TRBV13 and TRBJ1-1, with D perhaps TRBD1 (6 bases). CDR3 length equals 15 residues. V was cut by 4 bases and J by 1 base, with 13 bases left in between. CDR1 and CDR2 from the germline V gene are PRHDT and FYEKMQ (reference sequence). CDR3 sequence reads: CASSWSGHPNTEAFF. CDR3 DNA sequence: TGTGCCAGCAGCTGGTCGGGACACCCGAACACTGAAGCTTTCTTT. Full variable domain (remainder filled in from reference TRBV13 and TRBJ1-1): AAGVIQSPRHLIKEKRETATLKCYPIPRHDTVYWYQQGPGQDPQFLISFYEKMQSDKGSIPDRFSAQQFSDYHSELNMSSLELGDSALYFCASSWSGHPNTEAFFGQGTRLTVV.